This T cell receptor beta chain came from a study of Graves' ophthalmopathy and Graves' hyperthyroidism. Trimming shortened V by 5 bases and J by 5 bases, and 13 bases separated the two germline ends. The CDR3 sequence is 15 residues long. In germline, CDR1 is SGHAT, CDR2 FQNNGV. This clonotype showed up many times. Aged 18 to 65, the patients with hyperthyroidism had under 2 months' duration and were newly diagnosed. As the template, RNA transcripts were used to amplify TCR beta CDR3 regions. First-round RT-PCR used HTBI primers; second-round multiplex PCR followed. TCRdb reprocessed the multiplex PCR reads via MiXCR and lists one record per CDR3 protein. This table holds about 620,000 distinct CDR3 sequences, about a fifth found once.

The chain has TRBV11-2 and TRBJ1-6; D is uncertain. Material for sequencing was peripheral blood. This sequence originates from a young woman with stable Graves' hyperthyroidism. Some clones in this sample may be carry-over from other donors' samples. The CDR3 DNA follows: TGTGCCAGCAGCACCTCCGGCGGAGATAATTCACCCCTCCACTTT. This codes for CASSTSGGDNSPLHF.